The 23 T cell receptor beta chains below were found in one sample sequenced in a study of identical twins. TCRdb analysed the 5' RACE reads with MiXCR anew, one entry per CDR3 protein. The repertoire holds around 530,000 distinct CDR3 sequences, with roughly 15% as singletons. These data were also reused for a study on yellow fever vaccine responses in identical twins.

Material for sequencing was CD4+ T cells sorted from blood. The receptors come from a woman aged 18-35 years in good health.

V gene TRBV6-1 combines with J gene TRBJ2-3; possibly TRBD1 or TRBD2 for D (6 bases each). Germline loops: CDR1 MNHNS, CDR2 SASEGT. The CDR3 totals 15 residues. Trimming shortened V by 6 bases and J by 4 bases, and 17 bases separated the two germline ends. In DNA, the CDR3 is TGTGCCAGCAGACTTTTGGGGGGCGCGGCAGATACGCAGTATTTT. It codes for CASRLLGGAADTQYF.

On this clonotype itself: Its ends do not fully match the called genes, so a read error is possible. The chain links TRBV24-1 to TRBJ2-1, with D maybe TRBD1 (6 bases). The CDR3 contains 12 residues. CDR1 is KGHDR, CDR2 SFDVKD, per germline. DNA for the CDR3: TGTGCCATCAGTGATCTGACAGGAACGCAGTTCTTC. It encodes CAISDLTGTQFF.

There are a few counts of this clonotype. The gene calls are TRBV12-3 or TRBV12-4 and TRBJ2-2; TRBD2 aligns across 14 bases. Trimming cost V 3 bases and J 6 bases; bases outside gene matches: 21. This CDR3 comprises 22 residues. In nucleotides, the CDR3 is TGTGCCAGCAGTTTTGCAGGACTAGCGGGAGGTTTTGGGCCCGGGGGGGCCGGGGAGCTGTTTTTT. Its protein is CASSFAGLAGGFGPGGAGELFF.

The sample holds a few counts of this clonotype. V gene TRBV6-1 combines with J gene TRBJ2-7; 9 positions match TRBD1. With V trimmed by 7 bases and J by 3 bases, 7 bases remained unmatched. Germline V lookup: CDR1 MNHNS, CDR2 SASEGT. The CDR3 totals 14 residues. CDR3 sequence (DNA): TGTGCCAGCACTAGACAGGGGGGAGACTACGAGCAGTACTTC. Its translation is CASTRQGGDYEQYF.

The rearrangement links TRBV7-8 to TRBJ2-6; D gene uncertain. The CDR3 is made up of 15 amino acids. Per the germline V gene, CDR1 is SGHVS and CDR2 is FQNEAQ. Between the trimmed V and J ends, which lost 1 base and 5 bases, there was a span of 9 bases. CDR3 sequence: CASSLGVQRANVLTF. The CDR3 DNA reads as TGTGCCAGCAGCTTAGGGGTTCAAAGGGCCAACGTCCTGACTTTC.

V usage is TRBV10-2 and J usage is TRBJ1-2, with D uncertain. V dropped 7 bases and J dropped 9 bases, with 18 bases sitting between them. Looked up from germline, CDR1 is WSHSY and CDR2 is SAAADI. The CDR3 runs 13 residues. The CDR3 DNA follows: TGCGCCAGCACAGACCCGAAACAGTCAAGCTACACCTTC. Its translation: CASTDPKQSSYTF.

This clonotype was picked up a small number of times. This chain links TRBV6-2 or TRBV6-3 with TRBJ2-5, with 7 bases aligning to TRBD2. The CDR3 contains 17 residues. The ends lost 0 bases at V and 4 bases at J; junction bases unmatched: 11. The V gene's germline CDR1 is MNHEY and CDR2 SVGEGT. The CDR3 DNA follows: TGTGCCAGCAGTTACTCCCTGAGTAATGGGGGGGGAGAGACCCAGTACTTC. This translates into CASSYSLSNGGGETQYF.

The chain is built from TRBV6-5 and TRBJ2-7; no reliable D call. The germline V and J ends were trimmed by 2 bases and 0 bases, with 11 bases remaining between them. There are 15 residues in the CDR3. CDR1 is MNHEY and CDR2 is SVGAGI in the germline V gene. Written as DNA, the CDR3 is TGTGCCAGCAGTTACGGGTCGTCTAGCTCCTACGAGCAGTACTTC. Its translation: CASSYGSSSSYEQYF.

On this clonotype: The junction does not match germline at one end; this may be a read error. The V and J genes are TRBV7-9 and TRBJ1-1, with 7 positions matching TRBD1. CDR1 SEHNR and CDR2 FQNEAQ come from the germline V gene (reference sequence). The CDR3 is 13 amino acids. Written as DNA, the CDR3 is TGTGCCAGCAGTTCGAACCCCGGGACAGAAGCCTTCTTT. This sequence encodes CASSSNPGTEAFF.

The chain is built from TRBV7-8 and TRBJ1-1; D is undetermined. The CDR3 extends over 14 amino acids. Germline assignment: CDR1 SGHVS and CDR2 FQNEAQ. Trimming shortened V by 4 bases and J by 1 base, and 10 bases separated the two germline ends. CDR3 DNA: TGTGCCAGCAGCTGGGGAATGGAGAACACTGAAGCTTTCTTT. Translating it yields CASSWGMENTEAFF.

V usage is TRBV4-2 and J usage is TRBJ2-1; either TRBD1 or TRBD2 may supply D (5 bases each). The CDR3 length is 17 residues. CDR1 is LGHNA, CDR2 YNFKEQ, per germline. Between the trimmed V and J ends, which lost 1 base and 3 bases, there was a span of 16 bases. The CDR3 loop is CASSQGAQGVYYNEQFF. The CDR3 region has the DNA TGTGCCAGCAGCCAAGGGGCCCAGGGAGTTTACTACAATGAGCAGTTCTTC.

J is TRBJ1-5 and V is TRBV12-3 or TRBV12-4; no clear D gene. The CDR3 runs to 13 residues. Trimming stripped 1 base from V and 6 bases from J, with 7 bases between. For the CDR3, the DNA is TGTGCCAGCAGTTTAGAGGGTTTTCAGCCCCAGCATTTT. Translating gives CASSLEGFQPQHF.

The V call is TRBV14, the J call TRBJ2-2; D perhaps matches TRBD1 (5 bases). CDR3 length: 13 residues. Per the germline V gene, CDR1 is SGHDN and CDR2 is FVKESK. Deletions cut 1 base from V and 8 bases from J, with 8 bases between. CDR3 DNA: TGTGCCAGCAGCCAAGTGCAGGGAGGGGAGCTGTTTTTT. It encodes CASSQVQGGELFF.

The J gene is TRBJ2-2, the V gene TRBV12-3 or TRBV12-4; D is unclear. CDR3 length equals 16 residues. V lost 5 bases to trimming and J lost 4 bases, with 17 bases between them. CDR3 in amino acids: CASSPLGSFGTGELFF. CDR3 sequence (DNA): TGTGCCAGCAGTCCCCTTGGTAGCTTCGGCACCGGGGAGCTGTTTTTT.

The chain combines TRBV5-6 with TRBJ2-1; 7 nucleotides agree with TRBD1. Per the germline V gene, CDR1 is SGHDT and CDR2 is YYEEEE. The junction had 10 bases not matched to a gene; V was cut back by 4 bases and J by 0 bases. This CDR3 has 17 amino acids. For the CDR3, the DNA is TGTGCCAGCAGCCGGGACAGCCTACGACTCTCCTACAATGAGCAGTTCTTC. Its protein product is CASSRDSLRLSYNEQFF.

This clonotype has just a few counts. The chain has TRBV6-1 and TRBJ2-7, with 9 bases matching TRBD1. J was trimmed by 6 bases and V by 7 bases; bases with no gene match: 10. The CDR3 totals 14 residues. From germline, CDR1 is MNHNS and CDR2 SASEGT. The CDR3 loop reads CASTKGQGVTEQYF. DNA of the CDR3: TGTGCCAGCACCAAGGGACAGGGAGTGACCGAGCAGTACTTC.

This clonotype was observed a few times. The chain couples TRBV9 to TRBJ2-3; 7 nucleotides agree with TRBD2. Per the germline V gene, CDR1 is SGDLS and CDR2 is YYNGEE. The CDR3 runs to 15 residues. The J segment lost 0 bases and the V segment lost 2 bases, leaving 3 bases of the junction unmatched. This chain's CDR3 is CASSVWGGSTDTQYF. CDR3 sequence (DNA): TGTGCCAGCAGCGTCTGGGGAGGGAGCACAGATACGCAGTATTTT. Drawing the rest from reference TRBV9 and TRBJ2-3, the complete variable domain is DSGVTQTPKHLITATGQRVTLRCSPRSGDLSVYWYQQSLDQGLQFLIQYYNGEERAKGNILERFSAQQFPDLHSELNLSSLELGDSALYFCASSVWGGSTDTQYFGPGTRLTVL.

This clonotype was counted a few times. V gene TRBV11-2 combines with J gene TRBJ2-2, with D perhaps TRBD2 (5 bases). V was pared by 1 base and J by 7 bases, with 7 bases between. The CDR3 runs to 13 residues. In germline, CDR1 is SGHAT, CDR2 FQNNGV. CDR3 sequence reads: CASSLGTVGELFF. CDR3 sequence (DNA): TGTGCCAGCAGCTTAGGGACTGTCGGGGAGCTGTTTTTT.

In this sample, this clonotype turned up many times. V gene TRBV7-9 combines with J gene TRBJ1-5, with D possibly TRBD1 on 5 matching bases. CDR1 and CDR2 from the germline V gene are SEHNR and FQNEAQ (reference sequence). CDR3 length: 16 amino acids. With 0 bases removed from V and 5 bases from J, the gap between germline ends came to 14 bases. This chain's CDR3 is CASSLALGAGDQPQHF. CDR3 DNA: TGTGCCAGCAGCTTAGCGCTTGGGGCAGGAGATCAGCCCCAGCATTTT.

A few counts support this clonotype. The chain couples TRBV11-3 to TRBJ2-1; 16 positions agree with TRBD2. The CDR3 runs 15 residues. Losses at the gene ends were 5 bases for V and 10 bases for J; bases not matched to a gene: 5. The germline CDR1 and CDR2 sequences are SGHNT and YENEEA. The CDR3 DNA is TGTGCCAGCAGCCCGGGACTAGCGGGAGGGGAAGAGCAGTTCTTC. It encodes CASSPGLAGGEEQFF.

The chain uses TRBV5-1 and TRBJ2-5; D is possibly TRBD2 (6 bases). CDR3 length equals 14 residues. In germline, CDR1 is SGHRS, CDR2 YFSETQ. V lost 3 bases to trimming and J lost 2 bases, with 11 bases between them. This CDR3 is CASSSGGQQETQYF. Here the CDR3 DNA reads TGCGCCAGCAGCTCCGGAGGGCAGCAAGAGACCCAGTACTTC.

The chain joins TRBV28 to TRBJ2-1; D is possibly TRBD1 (6 bases). The ends were cut back, 6 bases at V and 0 bases at J, with 12 bases in the middle. The CDR3 is 15 residues long. Germline-derived CDR1 and CDR2 are MDHEN and SYDVKM. CDR3 region: CASSHQGPSYNEQFF. The DNA for the CDR3 is TGTGCCAGCAGCCACCAGGGGCCCTCCTACAATGAGCAGTTCTTC.

There are a few counts of this clonotype. The rearrangement joins TRBV7-6 to TRBJ2-5, with D maybe TRBD2 (6 bases). The germline V gene encodes CDR1 SGHVS and CDR2 FNYEAQ. V was cut by 1 base and J by 5 bases, with 23 bases left in between. The CDR3 loop spans 18 amino acids. CDR3 sequence: CASSLVGPGSLSRETQYF. The CDR3 DNA reads as TGTGCCAGCAGCTTAGTGGGACCCGGGAGTTTGTCCCGGGAGACCCAGTACTTC.